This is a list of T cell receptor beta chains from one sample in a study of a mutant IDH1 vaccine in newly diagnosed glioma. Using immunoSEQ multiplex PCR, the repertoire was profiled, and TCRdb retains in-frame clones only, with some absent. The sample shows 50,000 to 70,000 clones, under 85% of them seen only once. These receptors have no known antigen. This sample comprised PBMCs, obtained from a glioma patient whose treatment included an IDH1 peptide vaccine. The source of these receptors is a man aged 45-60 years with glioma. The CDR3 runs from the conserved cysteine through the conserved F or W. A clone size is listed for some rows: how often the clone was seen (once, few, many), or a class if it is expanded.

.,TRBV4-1,CASSQDDSSPLEQYF
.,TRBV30,CAWSTRGLGIDEQFF
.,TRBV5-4,CASSQDRGTYTEAFF
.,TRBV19,CASSLGQGEQPQHF
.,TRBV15,CATSRGSGELFF
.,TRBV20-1,CSASPQAGYTF
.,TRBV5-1,CASSDRGGAGELFF
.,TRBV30,CAAENTEAFF
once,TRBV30,CAWSWGMAEAFF
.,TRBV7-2,CASSAAGTGGVYEQYF
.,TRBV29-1,CSVRTPFDREKNEKLFF
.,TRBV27,CASSAGGGTSYEQYF
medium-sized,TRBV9,CASSGQGLTEAFF
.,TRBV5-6,CASSLIGTGTDTQYF
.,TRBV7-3,CASRAEWEPEAFF
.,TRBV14,CASSQERGRETQYF
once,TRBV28,CASSLGEKLFF
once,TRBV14,CASSQVASWGEAFF
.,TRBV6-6,CASSYFREDSSYEQYF
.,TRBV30,CAWNQRSDTEAFF
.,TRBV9,CASSLQGQNNEQFF
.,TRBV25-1,CASSALGGTEAFF
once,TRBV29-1,CSVLRSSGANVLTF
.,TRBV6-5,CASSRQAYDEKLFF
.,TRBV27,CASSLTLAGYTYEQYF
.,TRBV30,CAWSVAGDRGGKLFF
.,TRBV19,CASSIAAAGEQYF
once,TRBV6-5,CASTGQSSYNEQFF
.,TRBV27,CASSVGQGPYEQYF
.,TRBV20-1,CSVRWTAGAFF